This TCR beta chain was recovered during a study of Ad26.COV2.S vaccination and SARS-CoV-2 variants. Study-wide results and limits: In TCR breadth and depth analyses, total T cell responses may have been underestimated. For non-spike TCRs, breadth in vaccine recipients resembled that in placebo recipients. The authors reported substantial breadth in spike-specific CD8+ and CD4+ T cell responses after vaccination.

With V trimmed by 3 bases and J by 6 bases, 9 bases remained unmatched. Germline assignment: CDR1 MNHEY and CDR2 SMNVEV (reference sequence). CDR3 length equals 15 residues. The data were produced by immunoSEQ multiplex PCR, yet TCRdb's version contains in-frame clones alone and is incomplete. The data contain approximately 90,000 clones, 82% of them singletons. Comment on this clone: The antigen is unknown.

The chain joins TRBV27 to TRBJ2-7; TRBD2 matches at 9 bases. The material sequenced was peripheral blood, taken after recovery from COVID-19. The source is a human donor who had recovered from COVID-19. CDR3 region: CASSFEISGSGEQYF. Written as DNA, the CDR3 is TGTGCCAGCAGTTTCGAGATTAGCGGGAGCGGCGAGCAGTACTTC.